The 23 T cell receptor beta chains below all came from one sample that was sequenced in a study of T cell changes during pregnancy in multiple sclerosis. TCRdb's copy holds only in-frame clones and misses some; the assay was immunoSEQ multiplex PCR. The table has 40,000 or so clones, 80% to 95% seen once. The specimen comprised CD8+ T cells from peripheral blood mononuclear cells, sampled before pregnancy. These receptors were obtained from a female donor with multiple sclerosis, enrolled in a pregnancy study.

V gene TRBV15 combines with J gene TRBJ2-1; D remains unclear. Germline V CDR1 and CDR2: LNHNV, YYDKDF (reference sequence). Between the trimmed V and J ends, which lost 9 bases and 0 bases, there was a span of 18 bases. This CDR3 region has 16 residues. The CDR3 DNA sequence: TGTGCCACTCGAGACTCCTTCGATAGCTCCTACAATGAGCAGTTCTTC. Protein sequence: CATRDSFDSSYNEQFF.

J is TRBJ2-7 and V is TRBV28; D gene unclear. CDR1 and CDR2 (germline): MDHEN, SYDVKM. V was shortened by 6 bases and J by 0 bases, with 12 bases between the two germline ends. This CDR3 has 14 residues. The CDR3 nucleotides are TGTGCCAGCAGCCACAGATTTAGCTCCTACGAGCAGTACTTC. Encoded protein: CASSHRFSSYEQYF.

The chain carries TRBV19 and TRBJ2-4; TRBD1 is a possible D gene (5 bases). The germline V gene has CDR1 LNHDA and CDR2 SQIVND (reference sequence). The CDR3 runs 18 residues. Trimming left V 3 bases short and J 0 bases short, with 18 bases between. The CDR3 nucleotides read TGTGCCAGTAGTATGGGGCTACGGGCCTTAAAAGCCAAAAACATTCAGTACTTC. The encoded protein is CASSMGLRALKAKNIQYF.

The V and J genes are TRBV6-4 and TRBJ2-3, with a tentative D call TRBD2 (5 bases). The V end was cut by 3 bases, the J end by 0 bases, with 7 bases between. Per germline, CDR1 MRHNA and CDR2 SNTAGT. This CDR3 has 14 residues. The CDR3, as DNA: TGTGCCAGCAGTGAAGGCGGGAGCACAGATACGCAGTATTTT. Amino acid sequence: CASSEGGSTDTQYF.

V usage is TRBV6-6 and J usage is TRBJ2-3, with TRBD1 matching 7 bases. This CDR3 has 16 residues. The V and J ends lost 6 bases and 2 bases, in that order; junction bases with no gene match: 11. Germline-derived CDR1 and CDR2 are MNHNY and SVGAGI (reference sequence). Written as DNA, the CDR3 is TGTGCCAGCAGCCTCCTCGGACAGGAGAACACAGATACGCAGTATTTT. This sequence encodes CASSLLGQENTDTQYF.

Written as DNA, the CDR3 is TGTGCCAGCAGTTTTCCCGCCCGGGATGAGCAGTTCTTC. Its protein product is CASSFPARDEQFF. The chain couples TRBV27 to TRBJ2-1; no definite D call. V was cut by 3 bases and J by 8 bases, with 11 bases left in between. This CDR3 is 13 amino acids long. The germline gives CDR1 MNHEY, CDR2 SMNVEV (reference sequence).

The chain has TRBV6-5 and TRBJ2-3, with D unclear. Germline V CDR1 and CDR2: MNHEY, SVGAGI. Trimming cost V 0 bases and J 3 bases, with 13 bases left between them. The CDR3 length is 16 residues. The DNA for the CDR3 is TGTGCCAGCAGTTACTCGGTGTCAGATCCTACAGATACGCAGTATTTT. Translation gives CASSYSVSDPTDTQYF.

V usage is TRBV9 and J usage is TRBJ1-2; 8 bases match TRBD1. Germline assignment: CDR1 SGDLS and CDR2 YYNGEE. The CDR3 extends over 16 amino acids. J gave up 2 bases and V 0 bases, and 6 bases lay outside the gene matches. The CDR3 DNA sequence: TGTGCCAGCAGCGTAGGTCGGGACAGGAAGAACTATGGCTACACCTTC. Encoded protein: CASSVGRDRKNYGYTF.

The CDR3 region is CASSGAWDSRGYGYTF. The CDR3 coding sequence is TGTGCCAGTAGTGGCGCCTGGGACAGCAGAGGCTATGGCTACACCTTC. The V call is TRBV19, the J call TRBJ1-2, with TRBD1 matching over 7 bases. This CDR3 has 16 residues. Germline CDR1 is LNHDA and CDR2 is SQIVND (reference sequence). The V gene end was trimmed by 5 bases and the J gene end by 4 bases; junction bases not matched to a gene: 13.

The chain has TRBV10-3 and TRBJ2-6; no reliable D call. V was pared by 0 bases and J by 2 bases, with 2 bases between. This CDR3 contains 14 residues. In germline, CDR1 is ENHRY, CDR2 SYGVKD. CDR3 bases: TGTGCCATCAGTGAGTCTACTGGGGCCAACGTCCTGACTTTC. Its translation is CAISESTGANVLTF.

In DNA form, the CDR3 reads TGTGCCAGCAGCCCACCGGGACAGCAAGAGACCCAGTACTTC. It yields the protein CASSPPGQQETQYF. This chain links TRBV7-7 with TRBJ2-5; 7 nucleotides line up with TRBD1. Germline values: CDR1 SSHAT, CDR2 FNYEAQ (reference sequence). The CDR3 runs 14 residues. J lost 2 bases, V lost 5 bases, and 5 bases had no gene match.

The chain employs TRBV15 and TRBJ2-5, with D possibly being TRBD1 (5 bases). Trimming stripped 1 base from V and 1 base from J, with 10 bases between. CDR3 length: 15 amino acids. Germline-derived CDR1 and CDR2 are LNHNV and YYDKDF (reference sequence). CDR3 loop: CATSRGPGIQETQYF. CDR3 bases: TGTGCCACCAGCAGAGGCCCAGGGATCCAAGAGACCCAGTACTTC.

The chain carries TRBV9 and TRBJ2-2; tentative D call: TRBD2 (5 bases). Between the trimmed V and J ends, which lost 0 bases and 0 bases, there was a span of 6 bases. The CDR3 is made up of 15 amino acids. Per germline, CDR1 SGDLS and CDR2 YYNGEE. The CDR3 protein is CASSVAAANTGELFF. CDR3 nucleotide sequence: TGTGCCAGCAGCGTAGCAGCGGCGAACACCGGGGAGCTGTTTTTT.

The chain joins TRBV4-1 to TRBJ2-2, with D unresolved. The CDR3 has 12 residues. V dropped 10 bases and J dropped 1 base, with 7 bases sitting between them. CDR1 is MGHRA and CDR2 is YSYEKL in the germline V gene. The CDR3 loop reads CATSGNTGELFF. CDR3 DNA sequence: TGCGCCACCTCAGGGAACACCGGGGAGCTGTTTTTT.

V and J are TRBV7-6 and TRBJ2-3, with D maybe TRBD1 (6 bases). CDR3 length equals 15 residues. Germline V gives CDR1 SGHVS, CDR2 FNYEAQ. Trimming stripped 7 bases from V and 1 base from J, with 15 bases between. CDR3 sequence (DNA): TGTGCCAGCACCATTGGCAGGGGACGCACAGATACGCAGTATTTT. Amino acid sequence: CASTIGRGRTDTQYF.

The CDR3 DNA is TGTGCCAGCAGTGAACCCCGACTAGCGGGAGCTGGAGATACGCAGTATTTT. Protein sequence: CASSEPRLAGAGDTQYF. The genes are TRBV6-1 and TRBJ2-3; TRBD2 aligns across 12 bases. Germline V CDR1 and CDR2: MNHNS, SASEGT. CDR3 size: 17 residues. V lost 2 bases, J lost 5 bases, and 8 bases stayed unmatched.

This clone was observed a single time. This CDR3 is CASSAGQPLGGELFF. The CDR3 DNA reads as TGTGCCAGCAGCGCGGGACAGCCCCTCGGTGGGGAACTGTTTTTT. The rearrangement joins TRBV9 to TRBJ1-4; 7 bases agree with TRBD1. Unmatched junction bases numbered 14, after V lost 3 bases and J lost 12 bases. The CDR3 covers 15 residues. Germline values: CDR1 SGDLS, CDR2 YYNGEE.

The rearrangement uses TRBV7-2 and TRBJ1-2; 9 bases are a match to TRBD1. The V segment lost 6 bases and the J segment 3 bases; nucleotides outside the gene matches: 8. Germline V gene lookup returns CDR1 SGHTA and CDR2 FQGNSA. This CDR3 spans 15 amino acids. The CDR3 nucleotides read TGTGCCAGCAGTCCCAACAGGGGGCCTGACTATGGCTACACCTTC. It yields the protein CASSPNRGPDYGYTF.

The chain's CDR3 is CASSALGTGELFF. The CDR3 DNA reads as TGTGCCAGCAGCGCACTAGGAACCGGGGAGCTGTTTTTT. The chain combines TRBV5-4 with TRBJ2-2, with D tentatively TRBD2 (5 bases). The ends were cut back, 4 bases at V and 5 bases at J, with 9 bases in the middle. CDR3 size: 13 residues. Germline CDR1 reads SGHNT; CDR2 reads YYREEE (reference sequence).

The chain has TRBV2 and TRBJ2-1; 14 nucleotides align to TRBD2. Germline CDR1 reads SNHLY; CDR2 reads FYNNEI. The V gene end was trimmed by 9 bases and the J gene end by 4 bases; junction bases not matched to a gene: 5. The CDR3 is 15 residues long. The CDR3 loop reads CASSGTSGGYNEQFF. In DNA form, the CDR3 reads TGTGCCAGTTCAGGGACTAGCGGGGGATACAATGAGCAGTTCTTC.

The chain employs TRBV18 and TRBJ2-7; TRBD2 matches 9 bases. The junction had 3 bases not matched to a gene; V was cut back by 5 bases and J by 1 base. This CDR3 spans 14 amino acids. From germline, CDR1 is KGHSH and CDR2 LQKENI. The CDR3 DNA reads TGTGCCAGCTCAGCCACTAGCGGGTCCTACGAGCAGTACTTC. Amino acid sequence: CASSATSGSYEQYF.

The chain recombines TRBV19 with TRBJ1-4; 7 nucleotides line up with TRBD1. Germline-derived CDR1 and CDR2 are LNHDA and SQIVND (reference sequence). The V segment lost 8 bases and the J segment 0 bases; nucleotides outside the gene matches: 3. This CDR3 is 14 amino acids long. For the CDR3, the DNA is TGTGCCAGTTATGACAGGGCAACTAATGAAAAACTGTTTTTT. This translates into CASYDRATNEKLFF. The variable domain in full, with the rest retrieved from reference TRBV19 and TRBJ1-4, is DGGITQSPKYLFRKEGQNVTLSCEQNLNHDAMYWYRQDPGQGLRLIYYSQIVNDFQKGDIAEGYSVSREKKESFPLTVTSAQKNPTAFYLCASYDRATNEKLFFGSGTQLSVL.

This clone was observed a single time. The V call is TRBV19, the J call TRBJ2-3; no clear D gene. The length of the CDR3 is 10 residues. Trimming removed 8 bases from V and 12 bases from J, with 12 bases in between. CDR1 and CDR2 from the germline V gene are LNHDA and SQIVND (reference sequence). The DNA of the CDR3 is TGTGCCAGTGGCACCTTCCCACAGTATTTT. This sequence encodes CASGTFPQYF.